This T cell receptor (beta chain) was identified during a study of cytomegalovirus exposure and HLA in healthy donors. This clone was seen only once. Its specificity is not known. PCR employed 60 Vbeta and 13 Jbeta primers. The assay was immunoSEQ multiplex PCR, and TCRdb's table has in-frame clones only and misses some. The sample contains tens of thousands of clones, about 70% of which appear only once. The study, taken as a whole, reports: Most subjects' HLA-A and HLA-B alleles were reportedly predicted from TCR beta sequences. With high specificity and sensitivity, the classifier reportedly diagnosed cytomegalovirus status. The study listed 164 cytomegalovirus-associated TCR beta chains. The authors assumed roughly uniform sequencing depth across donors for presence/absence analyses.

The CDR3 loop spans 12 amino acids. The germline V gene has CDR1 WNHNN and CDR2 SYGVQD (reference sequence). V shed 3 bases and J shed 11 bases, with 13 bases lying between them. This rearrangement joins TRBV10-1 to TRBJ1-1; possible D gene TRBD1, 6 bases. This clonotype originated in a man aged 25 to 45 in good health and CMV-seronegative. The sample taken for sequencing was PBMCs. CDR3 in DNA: TGCGCCAGCAGTGAAGGGGGTCGGAGGGCTTTCTTT. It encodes CASSEGGRRAFF.